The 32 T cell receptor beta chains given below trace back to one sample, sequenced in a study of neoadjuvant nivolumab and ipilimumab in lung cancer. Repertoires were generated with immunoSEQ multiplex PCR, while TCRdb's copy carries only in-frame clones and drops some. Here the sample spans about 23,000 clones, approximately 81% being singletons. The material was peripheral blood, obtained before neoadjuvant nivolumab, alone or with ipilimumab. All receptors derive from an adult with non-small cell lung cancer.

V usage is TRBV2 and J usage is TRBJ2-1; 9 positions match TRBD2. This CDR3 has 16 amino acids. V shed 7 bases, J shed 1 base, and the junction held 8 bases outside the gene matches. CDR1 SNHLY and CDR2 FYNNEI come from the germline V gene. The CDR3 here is CASTGREGFSYNEQFF. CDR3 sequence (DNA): TGTGCCAGCACAGGGCGGGAGGGATTTTCCTACAATGAGCAGTTCTTC.

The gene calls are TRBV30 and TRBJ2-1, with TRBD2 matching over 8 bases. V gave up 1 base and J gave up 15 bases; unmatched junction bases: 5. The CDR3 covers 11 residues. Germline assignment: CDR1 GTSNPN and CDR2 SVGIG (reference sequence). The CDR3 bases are TGTGCCTGGAGTGGGCGGGAGGCCTCGTTCTTC. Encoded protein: CAWSGREASFF.

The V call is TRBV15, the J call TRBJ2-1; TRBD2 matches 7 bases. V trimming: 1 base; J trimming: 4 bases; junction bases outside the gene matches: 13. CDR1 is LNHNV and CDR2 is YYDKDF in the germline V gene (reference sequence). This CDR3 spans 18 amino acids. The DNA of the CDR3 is TGTGCCACCAGCAGAGGAGGTGGGAGGGCCAAAAGGTACAATGAGCAGTTCTTC. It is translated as CATSRGGGRAKRYNEQFF.

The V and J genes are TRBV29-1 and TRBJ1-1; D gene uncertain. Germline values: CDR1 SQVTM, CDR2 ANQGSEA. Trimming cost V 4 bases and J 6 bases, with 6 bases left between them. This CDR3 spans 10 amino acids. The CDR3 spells CSVVTAEAFF. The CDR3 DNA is TGCAGCGTTGTGACGGCTGAAGCTTTCTTT.

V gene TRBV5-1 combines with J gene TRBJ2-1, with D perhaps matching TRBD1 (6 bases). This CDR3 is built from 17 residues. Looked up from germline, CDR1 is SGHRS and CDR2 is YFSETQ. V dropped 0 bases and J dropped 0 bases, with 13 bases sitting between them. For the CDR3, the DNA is TGCGCCAGCAGCTTGGGGACAGTTTCGAGCTCCTACAATGAGCAGTTCTTC. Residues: CASSLGTVSSSYNEQFF.

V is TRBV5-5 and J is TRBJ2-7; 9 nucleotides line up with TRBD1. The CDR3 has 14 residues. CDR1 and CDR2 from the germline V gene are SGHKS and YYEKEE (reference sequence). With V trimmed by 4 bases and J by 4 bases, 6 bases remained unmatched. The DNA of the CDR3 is TGTGCCAGCAGCCGGGGACAGGGAGGGTACGAGCAGTACTTC. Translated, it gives CASSRGQGGYEQYF. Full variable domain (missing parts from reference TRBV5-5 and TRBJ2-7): DAGVTQSPTHLIKTRGQQVTLRCSPISGHKSVSWYQQVLGQGPQFIFQYYEKEERGRGNFPDRFSARQFPNYSSELNVNALLLGDSALYLCASSRGQGGYEQYFGPGTRLTVT.

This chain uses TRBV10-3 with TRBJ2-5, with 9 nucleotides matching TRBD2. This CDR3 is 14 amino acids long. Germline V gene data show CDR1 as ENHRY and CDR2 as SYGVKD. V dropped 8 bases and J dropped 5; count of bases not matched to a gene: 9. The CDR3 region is CAIGGGRAGETQYF. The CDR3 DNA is TGTGCCATCGGTGGCGGGAGGGCTGGGGAGACCCAGTACTTC.

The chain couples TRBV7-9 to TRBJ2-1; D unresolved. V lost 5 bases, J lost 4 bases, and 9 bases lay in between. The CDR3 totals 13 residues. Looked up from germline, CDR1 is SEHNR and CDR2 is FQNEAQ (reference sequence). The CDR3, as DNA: TGTGCCAGCAGCCTAGAGACGTACAATGAGCAGTTCTTC. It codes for CASSLETYNEQFF. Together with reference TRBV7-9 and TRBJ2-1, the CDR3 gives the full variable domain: DTGVSQNPRHKITKRGQNVTFRCDPISEHNRLYWYRQTLGQGPEFLTYFQNEAQLEKSRLLSDRFSAERPKGSFSTLEIQRTEQGDSAMYLCASSLETYNEQFFGPGTRLTVL.

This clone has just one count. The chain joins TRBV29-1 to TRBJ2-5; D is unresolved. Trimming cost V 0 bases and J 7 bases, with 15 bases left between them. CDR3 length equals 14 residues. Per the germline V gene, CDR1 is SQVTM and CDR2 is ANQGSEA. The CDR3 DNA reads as TGCAGCGTTGAAGATCAGGCGGTCAGAGGGACCCAGTACTTC. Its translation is CSVEDQAVRGTQYF.

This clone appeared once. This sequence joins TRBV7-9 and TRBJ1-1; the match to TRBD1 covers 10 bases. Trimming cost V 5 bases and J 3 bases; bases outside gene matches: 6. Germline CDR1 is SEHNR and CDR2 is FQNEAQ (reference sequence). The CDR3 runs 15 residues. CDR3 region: CASSPRTGGDTEAFF. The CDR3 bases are TGTGCCAGCAGCCCCCGGACAGGGGGGGACACTGAAGCTTTCTTT.

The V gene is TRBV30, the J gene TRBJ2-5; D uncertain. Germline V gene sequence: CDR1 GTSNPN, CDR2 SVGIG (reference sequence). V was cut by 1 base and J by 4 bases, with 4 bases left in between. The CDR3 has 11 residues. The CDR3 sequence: CAWSAGETQYF. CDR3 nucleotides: TGTGCCTGGAGTGCGGGAGAGACCCAGTACTTC.

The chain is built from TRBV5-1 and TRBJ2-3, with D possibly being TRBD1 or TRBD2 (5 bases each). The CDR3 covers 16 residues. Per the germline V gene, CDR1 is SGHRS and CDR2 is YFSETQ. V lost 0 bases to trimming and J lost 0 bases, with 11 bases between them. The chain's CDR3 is CASSLEGRPSTDTQYF. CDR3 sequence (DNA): TGCGCCAGCAGCTTGGAGGGGAGACCTAGCACAGATACGCAGTATTTT.

Here the CDR3 DNA reads TGTGCCAGCAGCTTCCTCGGGGGCGGGTCCTACAATGAGCAGTTCTTC. Protein product: CASSFLGGGSYNEQFF. This chain joins TRBV11-2 and TRBJ2-1; D possibly uses TRBD1 or TRBD2 (6 bases each). CDR3 size: 16 residues. Looked up from germline, CDR1 is SGHAT and CDR2 is FQNNGV. V was shortened by 3 bases and J by 1 base, with 13 bases between the two germline ends. Variable domain in full (rest from reference TRBV11-2 and TRBJ2-1): EAGVAQSPRYKIIEKRQSVAFWCNPISGHATLYWYQQILGQGPKLLIQFQNNGVVDDSQLPKDRFSAERLKGVDSTLKIQPAKLEDSAVYLCASSFLGGGSYNEQFFGPGTRLTVL.

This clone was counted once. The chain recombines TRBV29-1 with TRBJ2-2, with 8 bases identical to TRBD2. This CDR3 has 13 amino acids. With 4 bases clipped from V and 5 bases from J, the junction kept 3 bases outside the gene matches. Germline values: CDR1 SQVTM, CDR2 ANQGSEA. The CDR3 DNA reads TGCAGCGTTGGGACTAGCAGGACCGGGGAGCTGTTTTTT. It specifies CSVGTSRTGELFF.

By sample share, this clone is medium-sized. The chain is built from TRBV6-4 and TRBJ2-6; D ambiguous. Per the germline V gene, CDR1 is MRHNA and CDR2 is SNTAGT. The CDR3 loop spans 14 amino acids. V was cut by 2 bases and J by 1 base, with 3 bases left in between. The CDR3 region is CASSDKSGANVLTF. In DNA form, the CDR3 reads TGTGCCAGCAGTGACAAGTCTGGGGCCAACGTCCTGACTTTC.

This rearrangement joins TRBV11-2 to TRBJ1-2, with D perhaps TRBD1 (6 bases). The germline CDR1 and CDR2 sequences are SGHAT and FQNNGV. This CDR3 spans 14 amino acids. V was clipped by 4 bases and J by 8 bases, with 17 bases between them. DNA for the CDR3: TGTGCCAGCAGCTCGACTAGGCACAGGGAAGGCTACACCTTC. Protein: CASSSTRHREGYTF.

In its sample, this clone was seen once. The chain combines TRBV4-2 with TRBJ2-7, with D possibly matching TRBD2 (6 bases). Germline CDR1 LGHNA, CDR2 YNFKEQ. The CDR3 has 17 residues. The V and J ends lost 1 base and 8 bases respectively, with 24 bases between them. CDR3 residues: CASSQVGRGWEPFQQYF. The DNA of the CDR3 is TGTGCCAGCAGCCAAGTTGGCCGGGGGTGGGAGCCCTTCCAGCAGTACTTC.

CDR3 sequence reads: CAWSEDRDTEAFF. CDR3 nucleotides: TGTGCCTGGAGTGAGGACAGGGACACTGAAGCTTTCTTT. The chain couples TRBV30 to TRBJ1-1, with 8 bases fitting TRBD1. The CDR3 loop spans 13 amino acids. V shed 1 base, J shed 3 bases, and the junction held 1 base outside the gene matches. Germline loops: CDR1 GTSNPN, CDR2 SVGIG (reference sequence).

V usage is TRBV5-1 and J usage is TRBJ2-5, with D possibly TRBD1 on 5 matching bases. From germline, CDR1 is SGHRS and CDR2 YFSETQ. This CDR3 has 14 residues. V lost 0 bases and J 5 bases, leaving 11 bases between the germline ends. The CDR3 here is CASSLAPGMETQYF. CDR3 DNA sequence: TGCGCCAGCAGCTTGGCCCCAGGGATGGAGACCCAGTACTTC.

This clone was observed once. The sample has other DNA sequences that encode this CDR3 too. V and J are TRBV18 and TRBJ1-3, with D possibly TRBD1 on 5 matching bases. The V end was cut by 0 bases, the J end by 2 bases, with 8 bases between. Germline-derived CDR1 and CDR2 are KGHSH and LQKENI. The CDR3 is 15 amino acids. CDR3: CASSPPVRAGNTIYF. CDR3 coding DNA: TGTGCCAGCTCACCACCGGTCAGGGCTGGAAACACCATATATTTT.

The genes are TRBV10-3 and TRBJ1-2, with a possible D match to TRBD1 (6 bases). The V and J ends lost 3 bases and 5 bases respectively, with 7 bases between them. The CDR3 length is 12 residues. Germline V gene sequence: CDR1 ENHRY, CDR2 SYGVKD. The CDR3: CAISEQGYGYTF. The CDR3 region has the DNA TGTGCCATCAGTGAACAGGGATATGGCTACACCTTC.

Here the CDR3 DNA reads TGTGCCAGCAGCCAGGGTGTTGAGCAGTTCTTC. Translated: CASSQGVEQFF. The J gene is TRBJ2-1, the V gene TRBV7-3, with a tentative D call TRBD1 (5 bases). Germline CDR1 reads SGHTA; CDR2 reads FQGTGA. V lost 5 bases, J lost 9 bases, and 8 bases lay in between. CDR3 length: 11 residues.

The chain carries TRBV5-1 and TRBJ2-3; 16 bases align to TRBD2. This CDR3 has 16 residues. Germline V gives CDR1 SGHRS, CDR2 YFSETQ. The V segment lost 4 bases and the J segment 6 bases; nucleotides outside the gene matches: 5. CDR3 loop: CASSPGTSGRADTQYF. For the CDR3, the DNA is TGCGCCAGCAGCCCGGGGACTAGCGGGAGGGCGGATACGCAGTATTTT.

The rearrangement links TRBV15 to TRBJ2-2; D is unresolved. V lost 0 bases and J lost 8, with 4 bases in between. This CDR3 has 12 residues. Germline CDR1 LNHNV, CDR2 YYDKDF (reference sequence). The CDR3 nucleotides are TGTGCCACCAGCAGAGATTTAGGGGAGCTGTTTTTT. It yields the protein CATSRDLGELFF.

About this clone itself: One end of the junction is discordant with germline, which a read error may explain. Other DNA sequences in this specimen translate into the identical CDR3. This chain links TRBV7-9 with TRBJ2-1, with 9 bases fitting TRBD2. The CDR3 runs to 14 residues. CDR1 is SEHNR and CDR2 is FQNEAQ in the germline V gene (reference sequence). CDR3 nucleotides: TGTGCCAGCAGCCTAGCGGGATCTTACAATGAGCAGTTCTTC. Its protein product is CASSLAGSYNEQFF.

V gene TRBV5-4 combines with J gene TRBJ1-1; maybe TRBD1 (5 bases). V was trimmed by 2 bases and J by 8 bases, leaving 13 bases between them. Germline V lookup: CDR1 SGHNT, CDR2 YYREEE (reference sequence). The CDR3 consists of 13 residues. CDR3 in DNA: TGTGCCAGCAGCTTTGGGTCCAACAGGGAAGCTTTCTTT. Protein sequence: CASSFGSNREAFF.

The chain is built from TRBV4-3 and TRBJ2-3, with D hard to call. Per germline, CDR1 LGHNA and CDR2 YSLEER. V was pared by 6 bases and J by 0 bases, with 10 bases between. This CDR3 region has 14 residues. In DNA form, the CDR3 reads TGCGCCAGCAGAGTCTCCTCTAGCACAGATACGCAGTATTTT. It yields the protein CASRVSSSTDTQYF.

The CDR3 DNA reads as TGTGCCAGCAGCCAAGGGACAGGGCTAATGTGGGGCTACACCTTC. Residues: CASSQGTGLMWGYTF. The chain links TRBV5-4 to TRBJ1-2; TRBD1 matches 9 bases. The CDR3 has 15 residues. Germline CDR1 is SGHNT and CDR2 is YYREEE (reference sequence). V dropped 4 bases and J dropped 8; count of bases not matched to a gene: 12.

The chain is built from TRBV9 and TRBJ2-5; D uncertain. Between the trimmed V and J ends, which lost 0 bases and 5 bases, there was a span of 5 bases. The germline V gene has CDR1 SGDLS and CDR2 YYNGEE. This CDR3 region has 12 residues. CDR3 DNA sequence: TGTGCCAGCAGCGTAGCTGGGGAGACCCAGTACTTC. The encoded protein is CASSVAGETQYF.

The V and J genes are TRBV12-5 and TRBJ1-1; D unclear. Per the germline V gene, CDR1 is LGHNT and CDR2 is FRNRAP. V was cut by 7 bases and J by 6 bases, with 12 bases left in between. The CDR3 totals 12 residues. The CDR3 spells CASAPELSEAFF. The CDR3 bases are TGTGCTAGTGCCCCGGAACTGTCTGAAGCTTTCTTT.

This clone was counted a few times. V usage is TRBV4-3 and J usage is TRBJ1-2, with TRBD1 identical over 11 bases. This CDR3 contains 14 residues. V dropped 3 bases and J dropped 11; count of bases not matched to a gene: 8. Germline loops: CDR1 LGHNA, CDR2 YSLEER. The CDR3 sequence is CASSQKRDRGWYTF. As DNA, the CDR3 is TGCGCCAGCAGCCAGAAGAGGGACAGGGGGTGGTACACCTTC.

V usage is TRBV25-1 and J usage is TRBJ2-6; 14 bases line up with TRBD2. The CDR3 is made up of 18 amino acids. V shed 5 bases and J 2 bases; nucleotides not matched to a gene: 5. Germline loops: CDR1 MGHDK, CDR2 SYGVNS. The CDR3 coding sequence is TGTGCCAGCAGTCCTCCGGGACTAGCGGGAGCTGGGGCCAACGTCCTGACTTTC. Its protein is CASSPPGLAGAGANVLTF.